These 12 T cell receptor beta chains came from one sample sequenced in a study of shared clonotypes between healthy human individuals (dated by TCRdb to the early 2020s). The method behind the library was the immunoSEQ multiplex PCR assay. Drawn from immuneACCESS, this table holds only the in-frame rearrangements with V and J called that TCRdb kept. Clones are partly lost; checked studies trace under half to an unresolved V gene and leave the rest unexplained. The sample yields some 500,000 clones; 90% to 96% were counted once. Roughly 0.06% of the sample is held by the ten biggest clonotypes. The sample was naive CD4+ T cells sorted from blood. The cell subset or site label here, explained by the study, means: CD45RA+ positively selected. The receptors derive from a young woman in good health.

This clone appeared a single time. This chain links TRBV18 with TRBJ2-7, with no clear D. V lost 1 base and J 9 bases, leaving 10 bases between the germline ends. Germline V lookup: CDR1 KGHSH, CDR2 LQKENI. CDR3 size: 12 residues. CDR3 residues: CASSPLRMPQYF. Written as DNA, the CDR3 is TGTGCCAGCTCACCACTTAGGATGCCGCAGTACTTC.

The chain is built from TRBV7-9 and TRBJ2-7, with TRBD2 matching over 11 bases. The CDR3 is 14 residues long. V lost 4 bases, J lost 4 bases, and 3 bases stayed unmatched. Germline V lookup: CDR1 SEHNR, CDR2 FQNEAQ (reference sequence). CDR3 residues: CASSSVAGGYEQYF. The CDR3 DNA sequence: TGTGCCAGCAGCTCGGTAGCGGGAGGGTACGAGCAGTACTTC. Together with reference TRBV7-9 and TRBJ2-7, the CDR3 gives the full variable domain: DTGVSQNPRHKITKRGQNVTFRCDPISEHNRLYWYRQTLGQGPEFLTYFQNEAQLEKSRLLSDRFSAERPKGSFSTLEIQRTEQGDSAMYLCASSSVAGGYEQYFGPGTRLTVT.

The chain carries TRBV19 and TRBJ2-1; tentative D call: TRBD2 (5 bases). This CDR3 is built from 15 residues. V dropped 5 bases and J dropped 5 bases, with 16 bases sitting between them. The germline V gene encodes CDR1 LNHDA and CDR2 SQIVND (reference sequence). CDR3: CASSSDYSGNNEQFF. The DNA of the CDR3 is TGTGCCAGTAGTTCAGACTATTCGGGCAACAATGAGCAGTTCTTC.

Only a few counts were recorded for this clone. V is TRBV18 and J is TRBJ2-7, with 11 bases aligning to TRBD2. V lost 2 bases and J lost 0; bases outside the gene matches: 6. Germline V gives CDR1 KGHSH, CDR2 LQKENI. CDR3 size: 17 residues. CDR3 loop: CASSPVSGRGSSYEQYF. CDR3 DNA sequence: TGTGCCAGCTCACCAGTTAGCGGGAGGGGAAGCTCCTACGAGCAGTACTTC.

This clone was observed once. This rearrangement joins TRBV5-5 to TRBJ2-7, with D unresolved. CDR3 size: 14 residues. Germline values: CDR1 SGHKS, CDR2 YYEKEE (reference sequence). Trimming cost V 2 bases and J 1 base, with 10 bases left between them. CDR3 sequence: CASSFRIGSYEQYF. CDR3 nucleotide sequence: TGTGCCAGCAGCTTTCGTATAGGATCCTACGAGCAGTACTTC.

The V call is TRBV10-2, the J call TRBJ2-3; TRBD2 agrees at 15 bases. Germline CDR1 reads WSHSY; CDR2 reads SAAADI. Germline trimming cut 2 bases from V and 3 bases from J; bases unmatched to any gene: 6. The CDR3 loop spans 18 amino acids. CDR3 region: CASSEGGLAGGRTDTQYF. The DNA of the CDR3 is TGCGCCAGCAGTGAGGGAGGACTAGCGGGAGGGAGGACAGATACGCAGTATTTT.

V gene TRBV2 combines with J gene TRBJ1-2, with TRBD1 identical over 9 bases. CDR1 and CDR2 (germline): SNHLY, FYNNEI. The junction had 15 bases not matched to a gene; V was cut back by 3 bases and J by 7 bases. The CDR3 contains 17 residues. The CDR3 sequence is CASSERGQGFSGGGYTF. The DNA of the CDR3 is TGTGCCAGCAGTGAGCGGGGACAGGGTTTTTCAGGTGGTGGCTACACCTTC.

This clone was detected only once. The chain employs TRBV18 and TRBJ2-2; no firm D call. V lost 1 base, J lost 3 bases, and 9 bases lay in between. Germline V gives CDR1 KGHSH, CDR2 LQKENI. CDR3 length equals 15 residues. The CDR3 DNA reads as TGTGCCAGCTCACCACGTCCTGGGGACACCGGGGAGCTGTTTTTT. It codes for CASSPRPGDTGELFF.

This rearrangement joins TRBV5-1 to TRBJ2-7; the match to TRBD2 covers 8 bases. This CDR3 comprises 16 residues. V was clipped by 2 bases and J by 2 bases; unmatched bases: 9. Germline V gives CDR1 SGHRS, CDR2 YFSETQ. CDR3 DNA sequence: TGCGCCAGCAGCTTCTCCTATAGCGGGGCCGCCTACGAGCAGTACTTC. Protein product: CASSFSYSGAAYEQYF.

This chain connects TRBV5-1 to TRBJ2-5; weak D call: TRBD2 (5 bases). Germline-derived CDR1 and CDR2 are SGHRS and YFSETQ. The CDR3 length is 14 residues. The ends were cut back, 6 bases at V and 1 base at J, with 13 bases in the middle. This chain's CDR3 is CASMWRGLQETQYF. The CDR3 region has the DNA TGCGCCAGCATGTGGCGCGGACTCCAAGAGACCCAGTACTTC.

The CDR3 here is CASSPGQDPLNLNQPQHF. The CDR3 bases are TGTGCCAGCAGCCCGGGACAGGATCCCCTTAACCTCAATCAGCCCCAGCATTTT. The rearrangement uses TRBV5-4 and TRBJ1-5; 8 bases align to TRBD1. Germline values: CDR1 SGHNT, CDR2 YYREEE (reference sequence). V trimming: 4 bases; J trimming: 3 bases; junction bases outside the gene matches: 15. CDR3 size: 18 residues.

The chain is built from TRBV10-3 and TRBJ2-7; weak D call: TRBD1 (6 bases). This CDR3 contains 12 residues. Trimming took off 0 bases at V and 10 bases at J, with 10 bases between the two ends. CDR1 is ENHRY, CDR2 SYGVKD, per germline. CDR3 sequence (DNA): TGTGCCATCAGTGAGTCGGGGGCGCCTCAGTACTTC. Translated: CAISESGAPQYF.